This TCR beta chain was captured in a study of blood T cell repertoires in COVID-19. Background on the study: Italy, Spain and the United States were the sources of the convalescent and acute COVID-19 samples.

The V gene's germline CDR1 is SGHTA and CDR2 FQGNSA. Trimming took off 4 bases at V and 5 bases at J, with 12 bases between the two ends. This CDR3 contains 14 residues. In the authors' methods: Amplifying reference gene primers gave estimates of nucleated cell counts. The protocol was immunoSEQ multiplex PCR, while the TCRdb copy is restricted to in-frame clones and leaves out a portion. The DNA gave D and trimming, while V, J and clone size come from that table. The sample lists approximately 170,000 clones, around 82% occurring once. The chain combines TRBV7-2 with TRBJ1-5, with D possibly TRBD1 on 5 matching bases. The sequenced material came from peripheral blood. This TCR was recovered from a woman in her 70s who had recovered from COVID-19. CDR3 loop: CASSSTWGDQPQHF. CDR3 coding DNA: TGTGCCAGCAGCTCTACGTGGGGGGATCAGCCCCAGCATTTT.